This T cell receptor beta chain is drawn from a study of PD-1 blockade in classical Hodgkin lymphoma. Stated time point: cycle 4 day 1 (C4D1), after five to seven weeks of nivolumab. All trial patients relapsed after autologous stem cell transplantation. TCRdb's table, derived via immunoSEQ multiplex PCR, lists solely in-frame clones and lacks some. The sample gives 100,000 or so clones, approximately 94% of which show up once; roughly 1.9% is in the top ten. The V and J ends lost 0 bases and 1 base, in that order; junction bases with no gene match: 2. Germline V lookup: CDR1 MNHNS, CDR2 SASEGT. This CDR3 is built from 15 residues.

The TCR originated in a human donor with classical Hodgkin lymphoma. The sequenced sample was peripheral blood mononuclear cells (PBMCs), obtained before the fourth cycle of nivolumab. This chain uses TRBV6-1 with TRBJ2-5, with 7 bases fitting TRBD2. The CDR3 DNA is TGTGCCAGCAGTGAAGCGGGGAGGGGCCAAGAGACCCAGTACTTC. Protein sequence: CASSEAGRGQETQYF.